The present TCR beta chain was sequenced within a study of memory CD4+ T cells and cytomegalovirus serostatus. Single viable CD3+CD4+CD8-CD45RO+ cells were sorted as the memory CD4+ T cells. TCRdb keeps only in-frame clones here, not all; method: immunoSEQ multiplex PCR. Among 50,000 to 70,000 clones, roughly four fifths were seen once, and the ten largest hold 0.75% to 0.85%. V was shortened by 5 bases and J by 6 bases, with 10 bases between the two germline ends. The germline gives CDR1 DFQATT, CDR2 SNEGSKA (reference sequence). This CDR3 comprises 11 residues. The sequence was obtained from an adult in good health and CMV-seronegative. This chain connects TRBV20-1 to TRBJ1-2; D is uncertain. Sample: memory CD4+ T cells from blood. CDR3 sequence (DNA): TGCAGTGCTGCGGCCGGAGATGGCTACACCTTC. It encodes CSAAAGDGYTF.